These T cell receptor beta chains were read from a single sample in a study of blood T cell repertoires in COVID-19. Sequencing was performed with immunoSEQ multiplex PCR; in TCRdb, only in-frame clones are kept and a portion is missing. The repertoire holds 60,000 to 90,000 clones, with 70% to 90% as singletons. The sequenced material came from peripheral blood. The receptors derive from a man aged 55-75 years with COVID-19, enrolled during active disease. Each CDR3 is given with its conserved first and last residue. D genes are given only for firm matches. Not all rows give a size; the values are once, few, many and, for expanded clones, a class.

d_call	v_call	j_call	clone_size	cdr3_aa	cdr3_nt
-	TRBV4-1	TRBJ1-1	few	CASRPLGRRGTEAFF	TGCGCCAGCAGACCCCTAGGCCGCCGCGGAACTGAAGCTTTCTTT
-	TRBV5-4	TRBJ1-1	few	CASSSENTEAFF	TGTGCCAGCAGCTCAGAAAACACTGAAGCTTTCTTT
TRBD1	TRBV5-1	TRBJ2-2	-	CASSRLGNGTGGTGELFF	TGCGCCAGCAGCCGACTAGGTAATGGGACAGGGGGAACCGGGGAGCTGTTTTTT
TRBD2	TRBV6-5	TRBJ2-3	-	CASSFSMLAGTDTQYF	TGTGCCAGCAGTTTCTCAATGCTAGCGGGGACAGATACGCAGTATTTT
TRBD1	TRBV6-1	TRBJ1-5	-	CASSDQGDSFQPQHF	TGTGCCAGCAGTGATCAGGGGGATAGTTTTCAGCCCCAGCATTTT
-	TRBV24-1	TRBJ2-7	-	CATESGVSDEQYF	TGTGCCACCGAGTCAGGCGTGTCAGACGAGCAGTACTTC
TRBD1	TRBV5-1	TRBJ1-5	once	CASSLYGGRGQPQHF	TGCGCCAGCAGCTTGTACGGGGGCAGGGGGCAGCCCCAGCATTTT
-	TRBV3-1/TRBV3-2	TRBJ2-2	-	CASSFTLRGTGELFF	TGTGCCAGCAGCTTCACCCTCCGAGGCACCGGGGAGCTGTTTTTT
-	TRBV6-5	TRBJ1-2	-	CASSFWRGEDYGYTF	TGTGCCAGCAGCTTCTGGAGGGGTGAAGACTATGGCTACACCTTC
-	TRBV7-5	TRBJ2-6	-	CVRSIPQGFSGANVLTF	TGTGTCAGAAGCATCCCACAGGGTTTTTCTGGGGCCAACGTCCTGACTTTC
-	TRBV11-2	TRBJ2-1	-	CASSRIRRPRGEGGNEQFF	TGTGCCAGCAGCCGGATCAGGCGCCCCCGAGGAGAAGGGGGAAATGAGCAGTTCTTC
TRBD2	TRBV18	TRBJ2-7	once	CASSPTSDPYEQYF	TGTGCCAGCTCACCTACTAGCGACCCCTACGAGCAGTACTTC
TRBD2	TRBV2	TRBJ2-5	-	CASRAGTSGGWVETQYF	TGTGCCAGCAGAGCCGGGACTAGCGGGGGGTGGGTTGAGACCCAGTACTTC
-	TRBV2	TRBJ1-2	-	CASSEQGYGYTF	TGTGCCAGCAGTGAACAGGGCTATGGCTACACCTTC
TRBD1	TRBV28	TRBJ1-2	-	CASTSTGSYGYTF	TGTGCCAGCACCTCGACAGGGTCTTATGGCTACACCTTC
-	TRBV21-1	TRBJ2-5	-	CASSIWQKETQYF	TGTGCCAGCAGCATATGGCAGAAAGAGACCCAGTACTTC
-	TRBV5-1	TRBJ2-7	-	CASSLSQGWGEQYF	TGCGCCAGCAGCTTGTCTCAGGGATGGGGCGAGCAGTACTTC
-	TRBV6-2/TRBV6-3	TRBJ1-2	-	CASSYTGGYTF	TGTGCCAGCAGTTATACCGGTGGCTACACCTTC
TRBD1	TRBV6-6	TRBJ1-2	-	CASSRNPGTGNYGYTF	TGTGCCAGCAGTCGAAACCCGGGGACAGGGAACTATGGCTACACCTTC
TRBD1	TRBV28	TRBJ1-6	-	CASINLGTGGDSPLHF	TGTGCCAGCATTAACTTGGGGACAGGGGGAGATTCACCCCTCCACTTT
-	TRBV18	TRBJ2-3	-	CASSPGTGTDTQYF	TGTGCCAGCTCACCTGGTACAGGCACAGATACGCAGTATTTT
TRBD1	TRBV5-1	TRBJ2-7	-	CASSTRQGASYEQYF	TGCGCCAGCAGCACAAGACAGGGGGCCTCCTACGAGCAGTACTTC
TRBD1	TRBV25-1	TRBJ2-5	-	CASSGTGGRETQYF	TGTGCCAGCAGTGGGACAGGGGGGAGGGAGACCCAGTACTTC
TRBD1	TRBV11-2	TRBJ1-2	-	CASSSIRTGSNYGYTF	TGTGCCAGCAGCTCTATTAGGACAGGATCTAACTATGGCTACACCTTC
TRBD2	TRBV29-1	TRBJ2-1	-	CSVSVGGALDEQFF	TGCAGCGTTTCGGTCGGGGGGGCCTTGGATGAGCAGTTCTTC
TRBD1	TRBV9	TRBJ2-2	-	CASNYRGVAGELFF	TGTGCCAGCAACTACAGGGGGGTGGCCGGGGAGCTGTTTTTT
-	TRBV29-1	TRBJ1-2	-	CSVAIGDGYTF	TGCAGCGTTGCCATAGGGGATGGCTACACCTTC
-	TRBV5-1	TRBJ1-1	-	CASTEGALNTEAFF	TGCGCCAGCACGGAAGGGGCGTTGAACACTGAAGCTTTCTTT
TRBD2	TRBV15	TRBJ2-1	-	CATSSLERGANEQFF	TGTGCCACCAGCAGCTTGGAGCGGGGGGCGAATGAGCAGTTCTTC
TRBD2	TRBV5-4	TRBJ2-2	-	CASTLGAGGILTGELFF	TGTGCCAGCACCCTGGGGGCGGGAGGAATACTAACCGGGGAGCTGTTTTTT
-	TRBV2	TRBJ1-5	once	CASSDVQTDQPQHF	TGTGCCAGCAGTGACGTCCAGACAGATCAGCCCCAGCATTTT
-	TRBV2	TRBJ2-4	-	CASLLNRQPTAKNIQYF	TGTGCCAGCCTTCTCAACAGACAGCCGACGGCCAAAAACATTCAGTACTTC
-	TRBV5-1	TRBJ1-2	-	CASSLADEGYGYTF	TGCGCCAGCAGCTTGGCCGACGAGGGTTATGGCTACACCTTC
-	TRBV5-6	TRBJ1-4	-	CASSLNGGGAGFF	TGTGCCAGCAGCTTGAACGGGGGGGGAGCTGGGTTTTTT
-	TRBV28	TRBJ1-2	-	CASTPRGRGYTF	TGTGCCAGCACCCCCAGGGGACGGGGCTACACCTTC
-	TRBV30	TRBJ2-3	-	CAWNIAGFTDTQYF	TGTGCCTGGAATATCGCGGGTTTCACAGATACGCAGTATTTT
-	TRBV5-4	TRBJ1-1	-	CASSRGGENTEAFF	TGTGCCAGCAGTCGGGGAGGGGAAAACACTGAAGCTTTCTTT
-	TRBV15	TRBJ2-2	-	CATSRGGDLNTGELFF	TGTGCCACCAGCAGAGGGGGGGATCTGAACACCGGGGAGCTGTTTTTT
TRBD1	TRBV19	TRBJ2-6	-	CASSIAGGTGFGANVLTF	TGTGCCAGTAGTATCGCCGGGGGGACAGGGTTTGGGGCCAACGTCCTGACTTTC
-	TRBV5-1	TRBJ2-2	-	CASSVGTLYTGELFF	TGCGCCAGCAGCGTCGGGACTCTATACACCGGGGAGCTGTTTTTT
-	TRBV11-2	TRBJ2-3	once	CASSLVSRGPVQDTQYF	TGTGCCAGCAGCTTAGTTTCGCGGGGGCCGGTCCAAGATACGCAGTATTTT
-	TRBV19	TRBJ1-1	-	CVSWDYLNTEAFF	TGTGTTTCGTGGGACTACCTGAACACTGAAGCTTTCTTT
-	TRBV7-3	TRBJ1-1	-	CASTDDRNTEAFF	TGTGCCAGCACGGATGACAGGAACACTGAAGCTTTCTTT
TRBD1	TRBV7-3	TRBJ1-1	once	CASSDRTGLRNTEAFF	TGTGCCAGCAGCGACCGGACAGGCCTCAGGAACACTGAAGCTTTCTTT
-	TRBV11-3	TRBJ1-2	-	CASSQDRGYGYTF	TGTGCCAGCAGCCAAGACCGAGGTTATGGCTACACCTTC
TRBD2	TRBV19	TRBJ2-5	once	CASSIRTSGSAETQYF	TGTGCCAGTAGTATTCGAACTAGCGGGAGTGCAGAGACCCAGTACTTC
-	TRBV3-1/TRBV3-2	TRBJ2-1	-	CASSSAVGAHEQFF	TGTGCCAGCAGCTCGGCCGTAGGGGCCCATGAGCAGTTCTTC
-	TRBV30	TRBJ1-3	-	CAWIHRSTIYF	TGTGCCTGGATACACAGGAGCACCATATATTTT
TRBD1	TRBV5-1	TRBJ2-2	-	CASSFQGARSELFF	TGCGCCAGCAGCTTTCAGGGGGCGCGATCGGAGCTGTTTTTT